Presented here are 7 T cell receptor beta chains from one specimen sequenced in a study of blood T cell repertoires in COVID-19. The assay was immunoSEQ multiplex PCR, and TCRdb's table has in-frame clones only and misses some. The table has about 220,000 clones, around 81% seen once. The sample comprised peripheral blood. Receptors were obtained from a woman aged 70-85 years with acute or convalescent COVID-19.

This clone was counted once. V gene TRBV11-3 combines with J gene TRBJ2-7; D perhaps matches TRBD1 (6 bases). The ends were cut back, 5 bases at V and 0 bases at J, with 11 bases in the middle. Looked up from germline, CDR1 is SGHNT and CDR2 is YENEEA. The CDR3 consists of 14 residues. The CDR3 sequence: CASSLNRASYEQYF. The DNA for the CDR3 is TGTGCCAGCAGCCTTAACAGGGCCTCCTACGAGCAGTACTTC.

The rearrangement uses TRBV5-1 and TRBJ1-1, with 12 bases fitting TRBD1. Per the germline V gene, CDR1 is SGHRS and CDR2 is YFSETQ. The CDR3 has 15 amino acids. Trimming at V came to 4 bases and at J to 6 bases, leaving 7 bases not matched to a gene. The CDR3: CASSQTGQGAPEAFF. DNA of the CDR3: TGCGCCAGCAGCCAAACGGGACAGGGGGCTCCTGAAGCTTTCTTT.

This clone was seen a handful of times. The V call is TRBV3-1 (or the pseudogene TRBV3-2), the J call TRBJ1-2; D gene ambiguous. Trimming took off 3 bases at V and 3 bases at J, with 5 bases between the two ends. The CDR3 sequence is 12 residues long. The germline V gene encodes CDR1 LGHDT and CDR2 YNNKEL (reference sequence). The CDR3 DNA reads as TGTGCCAGCAGCCACGTAGACTATGGCTACACCTTC. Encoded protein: CASSHVDYGYTF.

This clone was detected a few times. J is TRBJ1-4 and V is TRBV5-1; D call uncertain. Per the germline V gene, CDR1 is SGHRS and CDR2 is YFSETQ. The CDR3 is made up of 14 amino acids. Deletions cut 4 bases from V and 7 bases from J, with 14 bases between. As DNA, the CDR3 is TGCGCCAGCAGCCCCGGCAGGCGGGGTGAAAAACTGTTTTTT. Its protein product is CASSPGRRGEKLFF.

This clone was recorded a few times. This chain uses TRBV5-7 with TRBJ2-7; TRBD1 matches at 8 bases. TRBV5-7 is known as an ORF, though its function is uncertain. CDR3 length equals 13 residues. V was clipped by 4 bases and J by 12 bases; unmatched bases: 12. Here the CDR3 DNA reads TGTGCCAGCAGCGAGACTGGGACAGGAAAAGGGTACGTC. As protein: CASSETGTGKGYV.

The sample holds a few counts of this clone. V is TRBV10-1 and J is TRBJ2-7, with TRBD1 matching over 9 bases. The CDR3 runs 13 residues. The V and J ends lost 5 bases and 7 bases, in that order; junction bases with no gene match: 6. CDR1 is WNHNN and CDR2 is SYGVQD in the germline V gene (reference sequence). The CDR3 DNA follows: TGCGCCAGCAGTCCGGGACAGGGCGGAGAGCAGTACTTC. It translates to CASSPGQGGEQYF.

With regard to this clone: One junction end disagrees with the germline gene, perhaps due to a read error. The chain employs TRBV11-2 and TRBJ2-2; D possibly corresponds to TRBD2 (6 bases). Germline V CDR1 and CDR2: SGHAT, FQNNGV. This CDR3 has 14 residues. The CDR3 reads CASILNWGGGELFF. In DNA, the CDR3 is TGTGCCAGCATCTTAAATTGGGGTGGAGGGGAACTGTTTTTT.